One sample yielded the 6 T cell receptor beta chains listed below, sequenced in a study of CD8 T cells in ankylosing spondylitis. Notes on the study in general: Eight highly homologous variants made up a TCR beta motif, and this motif appeared characteristic of ankylosing spondylitis blood.

Via MiXCR, TCRdb re-called the 5' RACE reads, giving one row per CDR3 protein. The sample includes around 140,000 distinct CDR3 sequences, more than 15% of them seen just once. Antigens of these TCRs are unknown. Sequencing used blood, either unsorted or a sorted T cell fraction (not recorded which). The receptors stem from a male donor with ankylosing spondylitis.

This clonotype was observed a handful of times. The chain links TRBV27 to TRBJ2-7; TRBD1 might be the D (6 bases). There are 14 residues in the CDR3. Germline V gene lookup returns CDR1 MNHEY and CDR2 SMNVEV (reference sequence). V was clipped by 1 base and J by 3 bases, with 10 bases between them. The CDR3 region has the DNA TGTGCCAGCAGTTTATACAGGGTTGACTACGAGCAGTACTTC. Translation gives CASSLYRVDYEQYF.

The V and J genes are TRBV27 and TRBJ2-4; D is perhaps TRBD1 (5 bases). This CDR3 contains 14 residues. V was shortened by 5 bases and J by 10 bases, with 18 bases between the two germline ends. Germline V CDR1 and CDR2: MNHEY, SMNVEV (reference sequence). The CDR3 is CASSPQGRNIIQYF. CDR3 nucleotide sequence: TGTGCCAGCAGTCCGCAGGGCAGGAATATAATTCAGTACTTC.

The DNA of the CDR3 is TGTGCCAGCAGTTTAAGGGGGCGGGACACTGAAGCTTTCTTT. Protein product: CASSLRGRDTEAFF. V usage is TRBV28 and J usage is TRBJ1-1; 7 bases agree with TRBD1. Germline CDR1 and CDR2: MDHEN and SYDVKM. The CDR3 runs to 14 residues. The junction had 3 bases not matched to a gene; V was cut back by 2 bases and J by 3 bases.

This clonotype was seen only a few times. The chain employs TRBV19 and TRBJ2-3; the D is unclear. CDR3 length: 15 residues. CDR1 is LNHDA, CDR2 SQIVND, per germline (reference sequence). V lost 3 bases to trimming and J lost 2 bases, with 12 bases between them. DNA for the CDR3: TGTGCCAGTAGTATCCCCGAGTATGCCACAGATACGCAGTATTTT. As protein: CASSIPEYATDTQYF. The full variable domain, with the rest looked up from reference TRBV19 and TRBJ2-3, is DGGITQSPKYLFRKEGQNVTLSCEQNLNHDAMYWYRQDPGQGLRLIYYSQIVNDFQKGDIAEGYSVSREKKESFPLTVTSAQKNPTAFYLCASSIPEYATDTQYFGPGTRLTVL.

This chain connects TRBV12-3 or TRBV12-4 to TRBJ1-4, with 10 nucleotides matching TRBD1. V shed 6 bases and J 11 bases; nucleotides not matched to a gene: 12. CDR3 length equals 15 residues. CDR3 sequence: CASRHPRDRGEKLFF. For the CDR3, the DNA is TGTGCCAGCAGACACCCCCGGGACAGGGGTGAGAAACTGTTTTTT.

This clonotype was picked up a small number of times. The J gene is TRBJ2-7, the V gene TRBV6-2 or TRBV6-3; TRBD2 matches at 11 bases. J gave up 2 bases and V 5 bases, and 8 bases lay outside the gene matches. The CDR3 totals 16 residues. From germline, CDR1 is MNHEY and CDR2 SVGEGT. The CDR3 DNA follows: TGTGCCAGCAGTCCCCCCCTACTAGCGGGAGCCTACGAGCAGTACTTC. Encoded protein: CASSPPLLAGAYEQYF.